The subject of this entry is one T cell receptor beta chain. This entry is derived from a study of blood T cell repertoires in COVID-19. Sequencing used immunoSEQ multiplex PCR; TCRdb keeps in-frame clones, though not all of them. This table holds a few hundred thousand clones, approximately 87% found once. Participants spanned ages roughly 18 to 90 years and resided in 20 to 30 US areas. All recovered Cohort 3 donors got two negative PCRs, got clearance, or saw symptom resolution. This receptor was identified in a woman aged 45-65 years who had recovered from COVID-19. The sequencing input was PBMCs or T cells enriched from blood (not recorded which).

CDR3 DNA: TGTGCCAGTAGCGTTCGCGGGACAGTTCTCTACGAGCAGTACTTC. Its translation: CASSVRGTVLYEQYF. This rearrangement joins TRBV19 to TRBJ2-7, with D possibly being TRBD1 (7 bases). V lost 6 bases, J lost 3 bases, and 18 bases lay in between. CDR3 length: 15 amino acids. CDR1 and CDR2 (germline): LNHDA, SQIVND (reference sequence).